This T cell receptor beta chain stems from a study of CD8+ T cells in alopecia areata (dated by TCRdb to the late 2010s). Regarding the research as a whole: Treated patients were enrolled in an open-label pilot trial of oral tofacitinib, 5 to 10 mg twice daily, for moderate-to-severe alopecia areata. Patients received tofacitinib for 6 to 18 months and were then followed off drug for 6 months to check for delayed response and recurrence. Disease severity in treated patients was measured with the SALT score, which quantifies the percentage of affected scalp surface area. In both human patients and the C3H/HeJ mouse model, the study applied high-throughput TCRbeta sequencing to look at T cell clonal expansion in alopecia areata. In humans, TCRbeta sequencing was performed on scalp tissue and on sorted CD4+ and CD8+ peripheral blood T cells from healthy controls and from patients with patchy or totalis/universalis alopecia areata. Biopsies were taken from tofacitinib-treated patients at baseline and again at 4 and 24 weeks into treatment, and several of those patients also had a later scalp biopsy. Scalp clonality was compared among normal scalp (n=4), patchy alopecia areata scalp (n=8), and alopecia totalis/universalis scalp (n=8). The RNA source kit depended on sample type: the PAXgene miRNA kit for fixed scalp, the miRNeasy kit for PBMCs, and the RNeasy kit for mouse skin. Amplification of TCRbeta CDR3 regions was done by immunoSEQ multiplex PCR using 35 Vbeta forward primers and 13 Jbeta reverse primers.

Remarks on this clone: Its antigen is not yet known. Base qualities are not at hand, and no much larger clone is one base apart.

What the research found in general, with its limitations: With tofacitinib, both scalp clonality and the number of expanded CD8+ clones among the top 100 scalp clones went down significantly. Resident alphabeta T cells in normal human skin are also sequenced, complicating scalp TCR repertoire analysis, unlike mouse skin dominated by gammadelta T cells. Because the treated cohort was small and had just a single nonresponder, larger studies are needed to establish links between baseline CD8+ expansion and response. Shared TCR sequences between patients were less evident than in mice, which may be partly attributable to HLA diversity in the patient population. Compared with normal scalp, lesional scalp, particularly in alopecia totalis/universalis, had higher clonality and more expanded CD8+ clones, which suggests antigenic drive. Many expanded lesional clones persisted in scalp and blood during tofacitinib treatment, which may partly explain relapse after stopping treatment.

The sample's time point label, in plain terms: around 4 weeks on oral tofacitinib. Reading the label with the study, this specimen's treatment or condition is: oral pan-JAK inhibitor, 5-10 mg twice daily. From alopecia areata patients, peripheral blood was collected along with lesional scalp punch biopsies. PBMCs were separated by density centrifugation and stained for CD3, CD4 and CD8, after which CD4+ and CD8+ T cells were sorted on a FACSAria. Library prep was done by the immunoSEQ multiplex PCR assay. To provide template for TCR sequencing, every sample had RNA extracted and reverse transcribed into cDNA. First-strand cDNA was synthesized with SuperScript III using a 2:1 mix of oligo-dT and random hexamers. Amplification bias was assessed with a synthetic immune receptor repertoire, and residual bias was removed computationally. The published analysis was carried out like this. Raw reads were preprocessed to remove errors, and CDR3 was defined by IMGT conventions from the conserved cysteine to phenylalanine. Clonality was computed as 1 minus the Shannon entropy, with the entropy normalized by log2 of the number of productive unique TCRs. CD4 or CD8 identity of scalp clones was inferred by cross-referencing scalp TCRbeta sequences with sorted blood CD4 and CD8 repertoires. TCRdb stores this immuneACCESS table with in-frame sequences only. Part of the clones is absent; in the studies checked, under half of the shortfall reflects unresolved V genes, and no reason is known for the rest. That table furnishes V, J and clone size, whereas the DNA furnished D and trimming. This sample gives about 210,000 clones in total; under 60% of them show up just once. The ten largest make up about 1.6% of the sample.

Germline trimming amounts to 5 bases on V and 4 bases on J, with 5 as the count of junction bases outside the gene matches. Sequences SGHTA (CDR1) and FQGNSA (CDR2) are obtained from the germline V gene. From cysteine to phenylalanine, the CDR3 is 16 amino acids long. Left in the record is the CDR3 DNA by itself, 48 bases read in frame from the first base. The sequence is built from TRBV7-2 and TRBJ2-3; the central 14 bases match TRBD2. The input for sequencing was CD4+ T cells sorted from blood, taken at week 4, from a patient treated with tofacitinib. This sequence originates from a human donor with alopecia areata. Here is the DNA: TGTGCCAGCAGCCCCCAGACTAGCGGGGGGGCAGATACGCAGTATTTT. This yields the protein CASSPQTSGGADTQYF. The reference TRBV7-2 and TRBJ2-3 proteins fill in what lies around the CDR3, so the full variable domain reads GAGVSQSPSNKVTEKGKDVELRCDPISGHTALYWYRQSLGQGLEFLIYFQGNSAPDKSGLPSDRFSAERTGGSVSTLTIQRTQQEDSAVYLCASSPQTSGGADTQYFGPGTRLTVL.